The rows below give T cell receptor beta chains drawn from one sample of a study of blood T cell repertoires in COVID-19. Measured with immunoSEQ multiplex PCR; TCRdb has only the in-frame clones, and not every one. The sample includes a few hundred thousand clones, 90% of them seen just once. The sample comprised peripheral blood. These receptors originate from a woman aged 45-60 years with COVID-19, enrolled during active disease. Each CDR3 is given with its conserved first and last residue.

TRBV11-2 | CASSLVLRGNEQFF
TRBV5-6 | CASSSPGTGGSFGRGYTF
TRBV18 | CASGQGKNQPQHF
TRBV5-1 | CASSLMASGNTGELFF
TRBV6-8 | CASNHPGTASHYNEQFF
TRBV5-1 | CASSYIGTANYGYTF
TRBV5-1 | CASSPGLANYGYTF
TRBV6-5 | CASSRQGKGNTIYF
TRBV27 | CASSGQGAYNEQFF
TRBV6-2/TRBV6-3 | CASSPLLAGGPVSASQYF
TRBV5-5 | CASSSLLDRVNEAFF